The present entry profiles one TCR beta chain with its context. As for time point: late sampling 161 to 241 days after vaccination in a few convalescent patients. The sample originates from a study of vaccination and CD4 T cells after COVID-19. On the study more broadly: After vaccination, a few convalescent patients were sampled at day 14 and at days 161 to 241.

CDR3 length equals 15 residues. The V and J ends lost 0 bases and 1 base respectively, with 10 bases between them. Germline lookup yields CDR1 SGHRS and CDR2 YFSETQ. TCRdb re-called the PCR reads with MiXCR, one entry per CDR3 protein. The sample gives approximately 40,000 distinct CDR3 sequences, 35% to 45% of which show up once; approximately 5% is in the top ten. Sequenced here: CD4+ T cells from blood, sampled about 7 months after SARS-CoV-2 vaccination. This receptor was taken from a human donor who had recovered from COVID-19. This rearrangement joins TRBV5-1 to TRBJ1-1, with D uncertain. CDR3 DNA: TGCGCCAGCAGCTTGGCTCGTGGAAAGAACACTGAAGCTTTCTTT. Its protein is CASSLARGKNTEAFF.